Below, 20 T cell receptor beta chains from the same sample are listed, as sequenced in a study of blood T cell repertoires in COVID-19. Sequenced by immunoSEQ multiplex PCR; TCRdb stores in-frame clones only, minus some. The profile shows some 140,000 clones, 70% to 90% of them singletons. The source material was peripheral blood. The origin of the receptors is a man aged 65 to 85 with active COVID-19.

The count of this clone is one. The rearrangement links TRBV4-1 to TRBJ2-4, with 8 bases aligning to TRBD1. The CDR3 loop spans 19 amino acids. The V and J ends lost 0 bases and 1 base, in that order; junction bases with no gene match: 11. CDR1 and CDR2 from the germline V gene are MGHRA and YSYEKL. The CDR3 bases are TGCGCCAGCAGCCAAGATCGGGGACAGGCAAAGGGGGCCAAAAACATTCAGTACTTC. It encodes CASSQDRGQAKGAKNIQYF.

In this sample, this clone turned up a few times. This chain joins TRBV5-3 and TRBJ2-3, with 8 positions matching TRBD1. TRBV5-3 is designated an ORF whose function remains uncertain. J lost 4 bases, V lost 5 bases, and 18 bases had no gene match. This CDR3 is built from 18 residues. The CDR3 reads CARRGRRGGAGGPDTQYF. The CDR3, as DNA: TGTGCCAGAAGAGGGCGGAGAGGTGGGGCAGGGGGCCCAGATACGCAGTATTTT.

This chain joins TRBV19 and TRBJ1-4; TRBD1 matches at 8 bases. Germline trimming cut 3 bases from V and 10 bases from J; bases unmatched to any gene: 10. The CDR3 sequence is 15 residues long. Germline-derived CDR1 and CDR2 are LNHDA and SQIVND (reference sequence). As DNA, the CDR3 is TGTGCCAGTAGTATCCCCCGACAGGGGCACGGAAAACTGTTTTTT. It is translated as CASSIPRQGHGKLFF.

The V call is TRBV6-5, the J call TRBJ1-4, with 10 bases that match TRBD1. The CDR3 spans 15 residues. The germline CDR1 and CDR2 sequences are MNHEY and SVGAGI. Germline trimming cut 0 bases from V and 8 bases from J; bases unmatched to any gene: 3. In DNA form, the CDR3 reads TGTGCCAGCAGTTACTCGGGACAGGGGAGGGAAAAACTGTTTTTT. Amino acid sequence: CASSYSGQGREKLFF.

This clone was observed a few times. The CDR3, as DNA: TGCGCCAGCAGCCCTCGACAGGGCGCCTCGCGGGAACTGTTTTTT. Its translation: CASSPRQGASRELFF. The V gene is TRBV5-1, the J gene TRBJ1-4; 7 bases are shared with TRBD1. Trimming took 4 bases from V and 12 from J; bases not matched to a gene: 15. Germline CDR1 is SGHRS and CDR2 is YFSETQ. This CDR3 comprises 15 residues.

The chain has TRBV7-9 and TRBJ1-5; 7 nucleotides line up with TRBD1. CDR1 SEHNR and CDR2 FQNEAQ come from the germline V gene (reference sequence). The CDR3 has 13 amino acids. V lost 3 bases to trimming and J lost 5 bases; unmatched junction nucleotides: 1. The CDR3 sequence is CASSFDRDQPQHF. CDR3 nucleotides: TGTGCCAGCAGCTTTGACAGGGATCAGCCCCAGCATTTT.

The rearrangement joins TRBV11-1 to TRBJ2-1, with 7 nucleotides matching TRBD1. Germline loops: CDR1 SGHAT, CDR2 FQDESV (reference sequence). V dropped 8 bases and J dropped 5; count of bases not matched to a gene: 12. The CDR3 is 15 amino acids. CDR3 DNA: TGTGCCAGCCAAGCGACAGGGTGGCCGCACAATGAGCAGTTCTTC. It yields the protein CASQATGWPHNEQFF.

This CDR3 is CASSLTSGTRNEQFF. The CDR3, as DNA: TGCGCCAGCAGCCTCACTAGCGGTACTCGAAATGAGCAGTTCTTC. The chain links TRBV5-1 to TRBJ2-1; 8 nucleotides line up with TRBD2. The CDR3 totals 15 residues. Germline V gene lookup returns CDR1 SGHRS and CDR2 YFSETQ. Unmatched junction bases numbered 10, after V lost 4 bases and J lost 7 bases.

The chain links TRBV28 to TRBJ2-2; D unclear. This CDR3 is 13 amino acids long. With 10 bases removed from V and 4 bases from J, the gap between germline ends came to 13 bases. Germline lookup yields CDR1 MDHEN and CDR2 SYDVKM. The CDR3 loop is CATVTVLTGELFF. CDR3 DNA: TGTGCCACGGTCACAGTCCTCACCGGGGAGCTGTTTTTT.

The rearrangement joins TRBV12-3 or TRBV12-4 to TRBJ1-1; D is possibly TRBD1 (5 bases). The CDR3 runs to 11 residues. Trimming left V 8 bases short and J 1 base short, with 5 bases between. The CDR3 DNA reads TGTGCCAGCGGGGCGAACACTGAAGCTTTCTTT. This gives the protein CASGANTEAFF.

This clone was observed a single time. The CDR3 nucleotides read TGTGCCATCAGCCCGGGACAGGGGATCGGGCTTGGTGAAAAACTGTTTTTT. Translation gives CAISPGQGIGLGEKLFF. The V gene is TRBV10-3, the J gene TRBJ1-4, with 10 nucleotides matching TRBD1. Trimming removed 6 bases from V and 7 bases from J; junction bases left unmatched: 14. The CDR3 length is 17 residues. CDR1 ENHRY and CDR2 SYGVKD come from the germline V gene.

The chain uses TRBV24-1 and TRBJ2-2; a weak D match, TRBD1 (5 bases). The V and J ends lost 2 bases and 8 bases respectively, with 8 bases between them. Germline V gene lookup returns CDR1 KGHDR and CDR2 SFDVKD. The CDR3 loop spans 13 amino acids. The DNA for the CDR3 is TGTGCCACCAGTGATTACCAGGGTGGGGAGCTGTTTTTT. This sequence encodes CATSDYQGGELFF.

This clone was seen a single time. V and J are TRBV3-1 (or the pseudogene TRBV3-2) and TRBJ1-6; a weak D match, TRBD1 (5 bases). V lost 3 bases and J 4 bases, leaving 10 bases between the germline ends. From germline, CDR1 is LGHDT and CDR2 YNNKEL (reference sequence). This CDR3 is built from 15 residues. The CDR3 sequence: CASSHSTAYNSPLHF. The CDR3 coding sequence is TGTGCCAGCAGCCATTCGACAGCTTATAATTCACCCCTCCACTTT.

The chain recombines TRBV7-3 with TRBJ2-6, with TRBD1 matching 7 bases. V lost 5 bases, J lost 5 bases, and 3 bases stayed unmatched. Germline lookup yields CDR1 SGHTA and CDR2 FQGTGA. This CDR3 has 14 residues. The CDR3 DNA follows: TGTGCCAGCAGCGAGGGGGCTTGGGCCAACGTCCTGACTTTC. Protein product: CASSEGAWANVLTF.

The chain's CDR3 is CASSLAPRYEQYF. CDR3 coding DNA: TGTGCCAGCAGCTTAGCCCCGAGGTACGAGCAGTACTTC. The chain couples TRBV11-2 to TRBJ2-7; D is ambiguous. Germline values: CDR1 SGHAT, CDR2 FQNNGV. This CDR3 has 13 residues. V was pared by 1 base and J by 4 bases, with 8 bases between.

The chain carries TRBV20-1 and TRBJ2-3, with D perhaps TRBD1 (6 bases). From germline, CDR1 is DFQATT and CDR2 SNEGSKA (reference sequence). The CDR3 totals 11 residues. V lost 5 bases to trimming and J lost 6 bases, with 9 bases between them. The CDR3 DNA is TGCAGTGCTCACAGGGCGGATACGCAGTATTTT. Its protein product is CSAHRADTQYF.

The chain combines TRBV24-1 with TRBJ2-1, with D perhaps matching TRBD2 (5 bases). The V end was cut by 4 bases, the J end by 8 bases, with 17 bases between. Germline values: CDR1 KGHDR, CDR2 SFDVKD. This CDR3 has 15 amino acids. This CDR3 reads CATSDSDLFVDEQFF. CDR3 nucleotide sequence: TGTGCCACCAGTGACTCGGACTTGTTTGTGGATGAGCAGTTCTTC.

V and J are TRBV4-1 and TRBJ1-2; D not certain. The CDR3 consists of 16 residues. The germline V gene encodes CDR1 MGHRA and CDR2 YSYEKL. V dropped 1 base and J dropped 4 bases, with 16 bases sitting between them. CDR3 residues: CASSQASQGSGYGYTF. The CDR3 DNA sequence: TGCGCCAGCAGCCAAGCCTCCCAAGGGAGCGGCTATGGCTACACCTTC.

The rearrangement uses TRBV5-4 and TRBJ2-7; tentatively, D is TRBD2 (5 bases). The germline gives CDR1 SGHNT, CDR2 YYREEE (reference sequence). Trimming cost V 4 bases and J 6 bases, with 26 bases left between them. The CDR3 consists of 17 residues. Written as DNA, the CDR3 is TGTGCCAGCAGCCGAGGGCCCACCAGCCAGGTTTCTTCCGAGCAGTACTTC. Protein sequence: CASSRGPTSQVSSEQYF.

The chain links TRBV7-9 to TRBJ1-3; D is uncertain. V lost 1 base and J lost 4, with 14 bases in between. Germline V lookup: CDR1 SEHNR, CDR2 FQNEAQ (reference sequence). The CDR3 spans 16 residues. The CDR3 DNA is TGTGCCAGCAGCTTAGAATCGTCGGGTTTCGGAAACACCATATATTTT. Encoded protein: CASSLESSGFGNTIYF.